This T cell receptor (beta chain) was retrieved from a study of shared clonotypes between healthy human individuals. V was pared by 7 bases and J by 7 bases, with 20 bases between. The CDR3 has 15 amino acids. Germline-derived CDR1 and CDR2 are LNHDA and SQIVND (reference sequence). Data came from immunoSEQ multiplex PCR; TCRdb stores just in-frame clones and leaves some out. The sample yields some 1.4 million clones, around 97% seen once. The TCR comes from a young man in good health. This chain joins TRBV19 and TRBJ1-5, with D unresolved. The material sequenced was naive CD4+ T cells sorted from blood. Subset here: CD45RA+ positively selected. The CDR3 loop is CASTNGAFPGQPQHF. The CDR3, as DNA: TGTGCCAGTACCAATGGTGCCTTCCCGGGACAGCCCCAGCATTTT.